The 20 T cell receptor beta chains below come from one sample, sequenced in a study of blood T cells in healthy people across ages. Using a J-beta primer mix together with a sample-barcoded 5' primer, a second PCR was run for roughly 6 to 11 cycles. In TCRdb, the 5' RACE reads were re-called with MiXCR into one record per CDR3 protein. The sample shows roughly 900,000 distinct CDR3 sequences, roughly 52% of them seen only once. Sequencing used blood. All receptors derive from a man younger than 45 in good health.

This rearrangement joins TRBV7-2 to TRBJ2-7; D gene ambiguous. Trimming left V 5 bases short and J 2 bases short, with 13 bases between. Per the germline V gene, CDR1 is SGHTA and CDR2 is FQGNSA. CDR3 length: 14 amino acids. CDR3 nucleotide sequence: TGTGCCAGCAGCATATTGACTGGAACCTACGAGCAGTACTTC. Translation gives CASSILTGTYEQYF.

The chain uses TRBV4-3 and TRBJ1-1, with unresolved D. In germline, CDR1 is LGHNA, CDR2 YSLEER. V gave up 0 bases and J gave up 7 bases, with 6 bases separating them. There are 12 residues in the CDR3. CDR3 nucleotide sequence: TGCGCCAGCAGCCAAGATTTTAGTGAAGCTTTCTTT. Translation: CASSQDFSEAFF.

This clonotype was seen many times. The gene calls are TRBV12-3 or TRBV12-4 and TRBJ2-3; 14 bases match TRBD2. The trim removed 6 bases at V and 4 bases at J, leaving 3 bases unmatched. CDR3 length: 15 amino acids. The CDR3 nucleotides read TGTGCCAGCAGGGGGACTAGCGGGGGCCCAGATACGCAGTATTTT. Translated, it gives CASRGTSGGPDTQYF.

Of note for this clonotype: The germline gene is not matched at one end of the junction; a read error may be the cause. The J gene is TRBJ2-6, the V gene TRBV4-3; D call uncertain. CDR3 length equals 18 residues. CDR1 and CDR2 (germline): LGHNA, YSLEER. The CDR3, as DNA: TGCGCCAGCAGCAAAGACGGCCTTTATGGTCCTGGGGCCAACGTCCTGACTTTC. Translating gives CASSKDGLYGPGANVLTF.

This clonotype has a single count. This chain connects TRBV5-1 to TRBJ2-7; 9 positions agree with TRBD1. The CDR3 consists of 15 residues. In germline, CDR1 is SGHRS, CDR2 YFSETQ. J gave up 3 bases and V 4 bases, and 8 bases lay outside the gene matches. The CDR3 DNA sequence: TGCGCCAGCAGCCCTGGCGACAGGGGGTTCTACGAGCAGTACTTC. Encoded protein: CASSPGDRGFYEQYF.

CDR3 nucleotide sequence: TGTGCCACCCAGAGGGCTCCTGGGGCCAACGTCCTGACTTTC. Encoded protein: CATQRAPGANVLTF. The chain joins TRBV7-9 to TRBJ2-6; perhaps TRBD2 as D (5 bases). The CDR3 consists of 14 residues. Per the germline V gene, CDR1 is SEHNR and CDR2 is FQNEAQ (reference sequence). V lost 10 bases, J lost 2 bases, and 12 bases lay in between.

The V and J genes are TRBV5-1 and TRBJ2-3; D perhaps matches TRBD2 (5 bases). Germline V lookup: CDR1 SGHRS, CDR2 YFSETQ. V lost 5 bases, J lost 6 bases, and 16 bases lay in between. The CDR3 is 14 amino acids. The CDR3 loop is CASRGMGATDTQYF. DNA for the CDR3: TGCGCCAGCAGGGGGATGGGAGCGACCGATACGCAGTATTTT. Full variable domain (remainder filled in from reference TRBV5-1 and TRBJ2-3): KAGVTQTPRYLIKTRGQQVTLSCSPISGHRSVSWYQQTPGQGLQFLFEYFSETQRNKGNFPGRFSGRQFSNSRSEMNVSTLELGDSALYLCASRGMGATDTQYFGPGTRLTVL.

V is TRBV7-2 and J is TRBJ2-1; D not certain. Germline V gene sequence: CDR1 SGHTA, CDR2 FQGNSA. The germline V and J ends were trimmed by 6 bases and 7 bases, with 13 bases remaining between them. CDR3 length equals 13 residues. This chain's CDR3 is CASRSTSVNEQFF. DNA for the CDR3: TGTGCCAGCAGATCGACCTCCGTGAATGAGCAGTTCTTC.

This sequence joins TRBV7-2 and TRBJ2-7; D is perhaps TRBD1 (6 bases). This CDR3 has 16 amino acids. CDR1 and CDR2 (germline): SGHTA, FQGNSA. Trimming stripped 1 base from V and 3 bases from J, with 16 bases between. The CDR3 DNA sequence: TGTGCCAGCAGCTTAGTTACCCTACAGGGCCTCTACGAGCAGTACTTC. Translating gives CASSLVTLQGLYEQYF.

V and J are TRBV12-3 or TRBV12-4 and TRBJ1-1; TRBD1 matches 7 bases. The CDR3 consists of 13 residues. Trimming removed 6 bases from V and 4 bases from J; junction bases left unmatched: 5. CDR3 residues: CASRTGVGTEAFF. In DNA form, the CDR3 reads TGTGCCAGCAGAACAGGGGTTGGCACTGAAGCTTTCTTT.

The rearrangement links TRBV28 to TRBJ1-1; TRBD1 is a possible D gene (5 bases). Deletions cut 6 bases from V and 0 bases from J, with 14 bases between. Germline V CDR1 and CDR2: MDHEN, SYDVKM. This CDR3 has 15 amino acids. The CDR3 is CASRTDGRVNTEAFF. In DNA, the CDR3 is TGTGCCAGCAGGACAGACGGGAGGGTGAACACTGAAGCTTTCTTT.

This clonotype was observed a handful of times. The chain recombines TRBV4-2 with TRBJ2-3, with 7 bases aligning to TRBD1. In germline, CDR1 is LGHNA, CDR2 YNFKEQ. There are 18 residues in the CDR3. V was clipped by 0 bases and J by 2 bases; unmatched bases: 11. The CDR3 loop is CASSQEWTGITPTDTQYF. The CDR3, as DNA: TGTGCCAGCAGCCAAGAGTGGACAGGAATTACCCCCACAGATACGCAGTATTTT.

The chain uses TRBV6-2 or TRBV6-3 and TRBJ2-1; no reliable D call. Trimming shortened V by 1 base and J by 4 bases, and 2 bases separated the two germline ends. Germline loops: CDR1 MNHEY, CDR2 SVGEGT. CDR3 length: 12 residues. The CDR3 reads CASSYWYNEQFF. The CDR3 nucleotides are TGTGCCAGCAGTTACTGGTACAATGAGCAGTTCTTC.

The V call is TRBV7-8, the J call TRBJ2-1; 8 nucleotides align to TRBD2. The CDR3 is 16 amino acids. Germline V gene sequence: CDR1 SGHVS, CDR2 FQNEAQ. V trimming: 0 bases; J trimming: 5 bases; junction bases outside the gene matches: 6. The CDR3 protein is CASSLAPGGDHNEQFF. Here the CDR3 DNA reads TGTGCCAGCAGCTTAGCGCCGGGGGGGGACCACAATGAGCAGTTCTTC.

This rearrangement joins TRBV9 to TRBJ2-3, with 11 bases matching TRBD2. This CDR3 has 16 amino acids. Germline V CDR1 and CDR2: SGDLS, YYNGEE. V shed 4 bases and J 4 bases; nucleotides not matched to a gene: 8. CDR3 in amino acids: CASSLGTSGSSDTQYF. The CDR3 DNA reads TGTGCCAGCAGCTTGGGGACTAGCGGATCATCAGATACGCAGTATTTT. The full variable domain, in which reference TRBV9 and TRBJ2-3 provide the parts outside the CDR3, is DSGVTQTPKHLITATGQRVTLRCSPRSGDLSVYWYQQSLDQGLQFLIQYYNGEERAKGNILERFSAQQFPDLHSELNLSSLELGDSALYFCASSLGTSGSSDTQYFGPGTRLTVL.

This clonotype was counted a few times. This chain uses TRBV29-1 with TRBJ1-2; D gene unclear. The CDR3 runs 13 residues. CDR1 SQVTM and CDR2 ANQGSEA come from the germline V gene. Deletions cut 5 bases from V and 10 bases from J, with 20 bases between. For the CDR3, the DNA is TGCAGCGTTTCCTACCTACCCCGGAGTGCCTACACCTTC. It yields the protein CSVSYLPRSAYTF. The full variable domain, its missing parts supplied by reference TRBV29-1 and TRBJ1-2, is SAVISQKPSRDICQRGTSLTIQCQVDSQVTMMFWYRQQPGQSLTLIATANQGSEATYESGFVIDKFPISRPNLTFSTLTVSNMSPEDSSIYLCSVSYLPRSAYTFGSGTRLTVV.

J is TRBJ2-7 and V is TRBV6-2 or TRBV6-3; D not resolved. The CDR3 has 13 residues. V was pared by 6 bases and J by 6 bases, with 15 bases between. Germline V gene lookup returns CDR1 MNHEY and CDR2 SVGEGT. This CDR3 is CASRDADRVEQYF. CDR3 bases: TGTGCCAGCAGGGACGCGGATAGGGTCGAGCAGTACTTC.

The count of this clonotype is one. The V gene is TRBV7-2, the J gene TRBJ2-3; 15 bases fit TRBD2. The length of the CDR3 is 20 residues. With V trimmed by 5 bases and J by 6 bases, 18 bases remained unmatched. Germline CDR1 reads SGHTA; CDR2 reads FQGNSA. The CDR3 spells CASSPAGLGTSGGYRDTQYF. CDR3 bases: TGTGCCAGCAGCCCAGCAGGACTGGGGACTAGCGGGGGGTACCGGGATACGCAGTATTTT.

At least ten counts were recorded for this clonotype. The J gene is TRBJ1-6, the V gene TRBV6-1; tentative D call: TRBD1 (5 bases). V was pared by 6 bases and J by 7 bases, with 13 bases between. Germline V lookup: CDR1 MNHNS, CDR2 SASEGT. The CDR3 totals 14 residues. The CDR3 sequence: CASSAGGGNSPLHF. In DNA, the CDR3 is TGTGCCAGCAGCGCCGGCGGGGGGAATTCACCCCTCCACTTT.

The chain is built from TRBV7-2 and TRBJ1-1; maybe TRBD1 (6 bases). Germline-derived CDR1 and CDR2 are SGHTA and FQGNSA. This CDR3 comprises 14 residues. V lost 5 bases, J lost 5 bases, and 15 bases lay in between. CDR3 sequence: CASSERGRRTEAFF. The CDR3 nucleotides are TGTGCCAGCAGCGAACGGGGGCGCCGGACTGAAGCTTTCTTT.